Following are 8 T cell receptor beta chains from one sample sequenced in a study of lymphopenia after photon versus proton radiotherapy. Sequencing used immunoSEQ multiplex PCR; TCRdb keeps in-frame clones, though not all of them. The table records about 30,000 clones, around nine tenths of them present only once. The sample was peripheral blood, taken from a patient treated with proton-based radiotherapy. These receptors came from a woman in her sixties with cholangiocarcinoma. Some clones in this sample may be carry-over from other donors' samples.

J is TRBJ2-5 and V is TRBV27, with D perhaps matching TRBD2 (6 bases). V was pared by 6 bases and J by 4 bases, with 15 bases between. Germline V lookup: CDR1 MNHEY, CDR2 SMNVEV (reference sequence). The CDR3 totals 14 residues. CDR3 in DNA: TGTGCCAGCAGCTCTACTAGCTCCGGAGAGACCCAGTACTTC. Residues: CASSSTSSGETQYF.

The rearrangement joins TRBV5-2 to TRBJ1-2. TRBV5-2 is a pseudogene. The CDR3 has 14 amino acids. The CDR3 nucleotides read TGTGCCAGCAATGGAGTACGAAAGACCTATGGCTACACCTTC. Its translation is CASNGVRKTYGYTF.

The chain links TRBV6-5 to TRBJ2-2; D gene uncertain. With 5 bases removed from V and 0 bases from J, the gap between germline ends came to 10 bases. This CDR3 comprises 15 residues. Germline V gene lookup returns CDR1 MNHEY and CDR2 SVGAGI. The CDR3 bases are TGTGCCAGCAGTAAGAAGGCAACGAACACCGGGGAGCTGTTTTTT. Translated: CASSKKATNTGELFF.

The chain uses TRBV12-5 and TRBJ2-3; 9 bases are a match to TRBD2. This CDR3 is 14 amino acids long. The germline CDR1 and CDR2 sequences are LGHNT and FRNRAP. The V segment lost 7 bases and the J segment 4 bases; nucleotides outside the gene matches: 6. CDR3: CASARLAGSDTQYF. As DNA, the CDR3 is TGTGCTAGTGCCAGGCTAGCGGGGTCAGATACGCAGTATTTT.

The chain employs TRBV6-1 and TRBJ1-2; TRBD1 agrees at 7 bases. V gave up 6 bases and J gave up 6 bases; unmatched junction bases: 4. CDR3 size: 12 residues. The germline V gene encodes CDR1 MNHNS and CDR2 SASEGT. DNA for the CDR3: TGTGCCAGCAGACAGGGGAGAGATGGCTACACCTTC. Its protein is CASRQGRDGYTF.

The CDR3 here is CASSLDSNQPQHF. The DNA of the CDR3 is TGTGCCAGCAGCTTGGATAGCAATCAGCCCCAGCATTTT. The chain couples TRBV7-8 to TRBJ1-5; D unresolved. This CDR3 comprises 13 residues. The V gene lost 3 bases and the J gene lost 0 bases, with 3 bases spanning the gap. Germline V CDR1 and CDR2: SGHVS, FQNEAQ.

This chain connects TRBV5-1 to TRBJ2-3; D is perhaps TRBD1 (6 bases). The CDR3 is made up of 15 amino acids. V gave up 4 bases and J gave up 1 base, with 13 bases separating them. CDR1 and CDR2 (germline): SGHRS, YFSETQ. The CDR3 spells CASSDQGFGTDTQYF. The CDR3 region has the DNA TGCGCCAGCAGCGACCAGGGGTTCGGCACAGATACGCAGTATTTT.

V and J are TRBV7-3 and TRBJ1-4; D possibly corresponds to TRBD1 (5 bases). V lost 5 bases and J lost 6, with 13 bases in between. The CDR3 is 14 residues long. Germline CDR1 SGHTA, CDR2 FQGTGA. This CDR3 is CASSRDRAYEKLFF. CDR3 bases: TGTGCCAGCAGCCGAGACAGAGCCTATGAAAAACTGTTTTTT.